This TCR beta chain comes out of a study of early T cells in non-severe SARS-CoV-2 infection. Study-level information: Whole-blood bulk RNA, unsorted, was sequenced, and chains were unpaired.

CDR1 and CDR2 (germline): ENHRY, SYGVKD. Trimming stripped 2 bases from V and 5 bases from J, with 7 bases between. This CDR3 comprises 12 residues. This clonotype has just a few counts. TCRdb used MiXCR to reprocess the 5' RACE reads, holding one entry per CDR3 protein. The table shows approximately 77,000 distinct CDR3 sequences, with 15% to 19% occurring only once. The chain combines TRBV10-3 with TRBJ2-7; tentative D call: TRBD1 (5 bases). The sample comprised whole blood. This clonotype was obtained from an adult who was a healthcare worker with PCR-confirmed SARS-CoV-2 infection or an uninfected control (not recorded which). CDR3 protein: CAISEDSNEQYF. The CDR3 DNA sequence: TGTGCCATCAGTGAGGACAGCAACGAGCAGTACTTC.